The 5 T cell receptor beta chains below come from one sample, sequenced in a study of identical twins. TCRdb re-called the 5' RACE reads with MiXCR, one entry per CDR3 protein. The sample lists about 160,000 distinct CDR3 sequences, approximately 4% occurring once. Input material: memory T cells sorted from blood. The receptors here all came from a man younger than 30 in good health.

This clonotype was observed at least ten times. The rearrangement joins TRBV29-1 to TRBJ2-5, with D possibly being TRBD1 (5 bases). V was pared by 6 bases and J by 5 bases, with 16 bases between. Germline V CDR1 and CDR2: SQVTM, ANQGSEA. This CDR3 has 13 residues. The DNA for the CDR3 is TGCAGCGTAGGAAAGGGGCTTGGGGAGACCCAGTACTTC. It yields the protein CSVGKGLGETQYF.

This clonotype came up many times. The CDR3 bases are TGTGCCAGCAGCCAAGATGACAGGGGGCTAAACACCGGGGAGCTGTTTTTT. This encodes CASSQDDRGLNTGELFF. The chain couples TRBV4-2 to TRBJ2-2; 10 bases are a match to TRBD1. The germline V gene encodes CDR1 LGHNA and CDR2 YNFKEQ. The CDR3 runs to 17 residues. V dropped 0 bases and J dropped 2; count of bases not matched to a gene: 3.

The genes are TRBV12-5 and TRBJ2-1, with 11 bases fitting TRBD2. This CDR3 region has 16 residues. V shed 7 bases and J 4 bases; nucleotides not matched to a gene: 9. Germline V gives CDR1 LGHNT, CDR2 FRNRAP. CDR3 region: CASASPRTSGYNEQFF. The CDR3, as DNA: TGTGCTAGTGCCTCTCCCAGGACTAGCGGGTACAATGAGCAGTTCTTC.

This clonotype was detected many times. The chain uses TRBV12-3 or TRBV12-4 and TRBJ2-7; tentative D call: TRBD2 (6 bases). The CDR3 loop spans 15 amino acids. The V and J ends lost 8 bases and 3 bases respectively, with 20 bases between them. The CDR3 nucleotides are TGTGCCAGCGGGAATAGCGGCTTTAGCAACTACGAGCAGTACTTC. Translating gives CASGNSGFSNYEQYF.

This clonotype appeared many times. The chain uses TRBV9 and TRBJ1-4; the D is unclear. Germline CDR1 SGDLS, CDR2 YYNGEE. V lost 3 bases and J 4 bases, leaving 4 bases between the germline ends. The CDR3 is 12 amino acids. The CDR3 spells CASSAYNEKLFF. The CDR3 DNA reads as TGTGCCAGCAGCGCTTATAATGAAAAACTGTTTTTT.